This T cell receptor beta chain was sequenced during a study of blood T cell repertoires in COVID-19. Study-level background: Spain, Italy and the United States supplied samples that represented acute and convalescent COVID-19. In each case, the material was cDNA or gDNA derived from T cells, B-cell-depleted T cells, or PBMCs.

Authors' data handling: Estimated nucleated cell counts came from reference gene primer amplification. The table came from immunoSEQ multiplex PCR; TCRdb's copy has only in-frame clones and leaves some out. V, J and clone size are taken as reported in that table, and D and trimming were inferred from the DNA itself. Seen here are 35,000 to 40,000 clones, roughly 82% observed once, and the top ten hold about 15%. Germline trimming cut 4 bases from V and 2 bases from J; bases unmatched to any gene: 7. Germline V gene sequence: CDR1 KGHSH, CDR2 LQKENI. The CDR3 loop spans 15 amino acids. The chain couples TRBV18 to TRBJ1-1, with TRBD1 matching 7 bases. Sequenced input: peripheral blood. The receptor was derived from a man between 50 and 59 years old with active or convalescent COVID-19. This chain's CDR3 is CASSQRDRTNTEAFF. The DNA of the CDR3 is TGTGCCAGCTCACAAAGGGACAGAACTAACACTGAAGCTTTCTTT. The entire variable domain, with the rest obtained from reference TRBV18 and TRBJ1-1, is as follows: NAGVMQNPRHLVRRRGQEARLRCSPMKGHSHVYWYRQLPEEGLKFMVYLQKENIIDESGMPKERFSAEFPKEGPSILRIQQVVRGDSAAYFCASSQRDRTNTEAFFGQGTRLTVV.